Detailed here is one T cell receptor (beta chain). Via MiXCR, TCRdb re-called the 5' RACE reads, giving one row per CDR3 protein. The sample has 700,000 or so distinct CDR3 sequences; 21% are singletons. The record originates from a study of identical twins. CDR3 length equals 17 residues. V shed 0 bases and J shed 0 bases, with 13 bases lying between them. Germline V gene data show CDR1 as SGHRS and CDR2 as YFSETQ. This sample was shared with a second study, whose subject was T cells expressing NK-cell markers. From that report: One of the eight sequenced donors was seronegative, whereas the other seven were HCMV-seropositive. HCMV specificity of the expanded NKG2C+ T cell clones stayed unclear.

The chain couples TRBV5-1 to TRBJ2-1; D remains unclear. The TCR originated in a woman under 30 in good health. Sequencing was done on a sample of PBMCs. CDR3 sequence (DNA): TGCGCCAGCAGCTTGGCCGACTTCCCGAGCTCCTACAATGAGCAGTTCTTC. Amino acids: CASSLADFPSSYNEQFF.